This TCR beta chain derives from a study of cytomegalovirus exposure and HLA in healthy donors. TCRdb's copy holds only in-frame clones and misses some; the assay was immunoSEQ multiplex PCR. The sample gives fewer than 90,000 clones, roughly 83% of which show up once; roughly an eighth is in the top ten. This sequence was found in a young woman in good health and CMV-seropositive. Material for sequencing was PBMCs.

CDR3 nucleotide sequence: TGCGCCAGCAGCTTGAGACTAGCGGGGGCCGCGTCAGAGACCCAGTACTTC. The encoded protein is CASSLRLAGAASETQYF. The gene calls are TRBV5-1 and TRBJ2-5; 12 bases line up with TRBD2. The V gene's germline CDR1 is SGHRS and CDR2 YFSETQ. The ends lost 1 base at V and 4 bases at J; junction bases unmatched: 8. The CDR3 is 17 amino acids. Combining the CDR3 with reference TRBV5-1 and TRBJ2-5 gives the whole variable domain KAGVTQTPRYLIKTRGQQVTLSCSPISGHRSVSWYQQTPGQGLQFLFEYFSETQRNKGNFPGRFSGRQFSNSRSEMNVSTLELGDSALYLCASSLRLAGAASETQYFGPGTRLLVL.